This is a list of T cell receptor beta chains from one sample in a study of CD8 T cells in Susac syndrome. MiXCR, applied by TCRdb to the immunoSEQ multiplex PCR reads, yields one record per CDR3 protein. The sample has about 110,000 distinct CDR3 sequences, approximately 93% seen once. The sequenced sample was CD8+ T cells from PBMCs. All receptors derive from a human donor with Susac syndrome. Each CDR3 is given with its conserved first and last residue. The order of the fields is clone size, D gene, V gene, J gene, CDR3 protein, CDR3 DNA. The D gene is left open where the match is weak. Where a row states a size, it is once, few, many or the class of an expanded clone; other rows omit it.

-	TRBD1	TRBV9	TRBJ1-5	CASSTGGGNQPQHF	TGTGCCAGCAGCACAGGGGGAGGCAATCAGCCCCAGCATTTT
-	-	TRBV29-1	TRBJ2-1	CSVEAGERLDEQFF	TGCAGCGTTGAAGCAGGGGAACGACTGGATGAGCAGTTCTTC
-	TRBD1	TRBV9	TRBJ2-1	CASSTDRGAYNEQFF	TGTGCCAGCAGCACCGACAGGGGAGCCTACAATGAGCAGTTCTTC
-	-	TRBV5-6	TRBJ1-2	CASSFPSAGSGYTF	TGTGCCAGCAGCTTCCCGTCCGCAGGCAGTGGCTACACCTTC
-	-	TRBV20-1	TRBJ1-2	CSARDSGSTYLYGYTF	TGCAGTGCTAGAGATTCCGGGAGCACATACCTTTATGGCTACACCTTC
-	-	TRBV4-2	TRBJ2-5	CASSQEPGETQYF	TGTGCCAGCAGCCAAGAACCTGGAGAGACCCAGTACTTC
-	-	TRBV12-3/TRBV12-4	TRBJ2-5	CASSPTGSGETQYF	TGTGCCAGCAGCCCTACAGGGTCCGGAGAGACCCAGTACTTC
-	-	TRBV7-6	TRBJ2-1	CASSLGLSSYNEQFF	TGTGCCAGCAGCTTAGGGCTGAGCTCCTACAATGAGCAGTTCTTC
-	-	TRBV5-1	TRBJ2-1	CASSLVGGSYNEQFF	TGCGCCAGCAGCTTGGTCGGGGGATCCTACAATGAGCAGTTCTTC
-	-	TRBV7-2	TRBJ2-1	CASSLRGGRLDGDEQFF	TGTGCCAGCAGCTTAAGGGGGGGCCGACTAGATGGAGATGAGCAGTTCTTC
-	TRBD1	TRBV19	TRBJ1-2	CASSIDLQGSHYGYTF	TGTGCCAGTAGTATTGATCTACAGGGGTCACATTATGGCTACACCTTC
-	-	TRBV9	TRBJ2-7	CASSGQYF	TGTGCCAGCAGCGGACAGTACTTC
-	-	TRBV4-3	TRBJ2-1	CASSQAPHSYNEQFF	TGCGCCAGCAGCCAAGCCCCCCACAGCTACAATGAGCAGTTCTTC
once	-	TRBV27	TRBJ1-4	CASSLSRAVEKLFF	TGTGCCAGCAGTTTAAGTCGGGCGGTGGAAAAACTGTTTTTT
-	-	TRBV4-1	TRBJ1-5	CASSPGPLSNQPQHF	TGCGCCAGCAGCCCAGGGCCCCTTAGCAATCAGCCCCAGCATTTT
-	-	TRBV15	TRBJ2-1	CATSSRSNEQFF	TGTGCCACCAGCAGTAGGAGCAATGAGCAGTTCTTC
-	-	TRBV27	TRBJ2-7	CASSLSSGEQYF	TGTGCCAGCAGTTTATCGTCCGGCGAGCAGTACTTC
-	-	TRBV6-2/TRBV6-3	TRBJ1-1	CASSYTVNTEAFF	TGTGCCAGCAGTTATACGGTGAACACTGAAGCTTTCTTT
-	-	TRBV27	TRBJ1-5	CASSLSVGQPQHF	TGTGCCAGCAGTTTATCTGTTGGTCAGCCCCAGCATTTT
-	-	TRBV7-2	TRBJ2-7	CASSLGSTYEQYF	TGTGCCAGCAGCTTAGGGTCAACTTACGAGCAGTACTTC
-	-	TRBV27	TRBJ2-1	CASSSPGAGNEQFF	TGTGCCAGCAGTTCCCCGGGGGCCGGCAATGAGCAGTTCTTC
-	TRBD1	TRBV5-1	TRBJ1-2	CASSSGGQTGYGYTF	TGCGCCAGCAGCTCGGGGGGACAGACGGGCTATGGCTACACCTTC
-	-	TRBV7-2	TRBJ2-1	CASSLWARAALDEQFF	TGTGCCAGCAGCTTATGGGCCCGGGCGGCTCTGGATGAGCAGTTCTTC
-	-	TRBV6-5	TRBJ1-6	CASSGPGVIDSPLHF	TGTGCCAGCAGTGGGCCAGGGGTGATTGATTCACCCCTCCACTTT
-	-	TRBV29-1	TRBJ2-5	CSVEVRGGQETQYF	TGCAGCGTTGAAGTGAGGGGGGGGCAAGAGACCCAGTACTTC
-	-	TRBV25-1	TRBJ2-7	CASSPGGRQFEQYF	TGTGCCAGCAGCCCCGGGGGCCGACAATTCGAGCAGTACTTC
-	TRBD2	TRBV20-1	TRBJ2-1	CSAVSPSGDEQFF	TGCAGTGCCGTGAGTCCTAGCGGAGATGAGCAGTTCTTC
-	-	TRBV27	TRBJ1-1	CASSPYTDTEAFF	TGTGCCAGCAGTCCATACACAGACACTGAAGCTTTCTTT
few	-	TRBV5-4	TRBJ1-3	CASSLGTAGNTIYF	TGTGCCAGCAGCTTGGGGACCGCAGGAAACACCATATATTTT